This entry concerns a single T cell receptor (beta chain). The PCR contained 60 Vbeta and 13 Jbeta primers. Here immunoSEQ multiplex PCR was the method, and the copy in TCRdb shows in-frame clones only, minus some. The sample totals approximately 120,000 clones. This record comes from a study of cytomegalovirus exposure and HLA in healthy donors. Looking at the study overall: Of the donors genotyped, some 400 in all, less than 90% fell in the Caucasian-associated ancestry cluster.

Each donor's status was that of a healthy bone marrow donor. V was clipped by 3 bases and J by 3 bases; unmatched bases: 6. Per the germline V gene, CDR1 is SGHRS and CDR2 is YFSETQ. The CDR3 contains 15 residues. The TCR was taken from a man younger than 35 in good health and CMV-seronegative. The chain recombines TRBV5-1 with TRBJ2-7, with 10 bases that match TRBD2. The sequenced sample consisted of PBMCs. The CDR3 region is CASSSRTSGLYEQYF. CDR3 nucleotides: TGCGCCAGCAGCTCCCGGACTAGCGGCCTCTACGAGCAGTACTTC.